The rows below give T cell receptor beta chains drawn from one sample of a study of TIL therapy for anti-PD-1-resistant metastatic lung cancer. The method was immunoSEQ multiplex PCR; TCRdb's version includes in-frame clones alone and lacks a portion of them. The table lists more than 45,000 clones, over 70% of them singletons, with 1.5% to 2% in the top ten. Sequenced here: blood, sampled at baseline. These TCRs come from a person aged 25-79 years with non-small cell lung cancer. CDR3s include the opening cysteine and the closing phenylalanine or tryptophan. A D gene is named only where the DNA matches it firmly. Expanded clones are given a class, and other clones once, few, many or no size at all.

clone_size d_call j_call v_call cdr3_aa cdr3_nt
NA TRBD2 TRBJ2-1 TRBV7-2 CASSLGSGTSNYNEQFF TGTGCCAGCAGCTTAGGCTCCGGGACTAGCAATTACAATGAGCAGTTCTTC
NA NA TRBJ2-3 TRBV9 CASSVEGQGHTQYF TGTGCCAGCAGCGTAGAGGGCCAGGGTCATACGCAGTATTTT
once TRBD2 TRBJ2-5 TRBV4-3 CASSQGSGGTWETQYF TGCGCCAGCAGCCAAGGCAGCGGGGGCACCTGGGAGACCCAGTACTTC
NA TRBD1 TRBJ1-6 TRBV7-9 CASSPNPDRGSSPLHF TGTGCCAGCAGCCCAAACCCTGACAGGGGGAGTTCACCCCTCCACTTT
NA NA TRBJ2-7 TRBV7-2 CASSLASGASSYEQYF TGTGCCAGCAGCTTGGCGTCAGGGGCGAGCTCCTACGAGCAGTACTTC
NA NA TRBJ2-7 TRBV19 CASSWDGTYEQYF TGTGCCAGTAGCTGGGACGGCACCTACGAGCAGTACTTC
few NA TRBJ1-1 TRBV2 CASSELGRESTEAFF TGTGCCAGCAGTGAATTGGGCAGGGAGTCGACTGAAGCTTTCTTT
NA NA TRBJ1-1 TRBV5-4 CASSPTGHEAFF TGTGCCAGCAGCCCCACCGGTCACGAAGCTTTCTTT
NA TRBD2 TRBJ2-7 TRBV18 CASSPSIAGEGYEQYF TGTGCCAGCTCACCTAGCATAGCGGGAGAAGGCTACGAGCAGTACTTC
few TRBD1 TRBJ2-1 TRBV14 CASSLLDRYNEQFF TGTGCCAGCAGCCTACTGGACAGGTACAATGAGCAGTTCTTC
few NA TRBJ1-2 TRBV27 CASSLTGLYGYTF TGTGCCAGCAGCCTCACAGGGCTCTATGGCTACACCTTC
once NA TRBJ2-7 TRBV29-1 CSVEGGRNGYEQYF TGCAGCGTTGAAGGAGGCAGGAATGGCTACGAGCAGTACTTC
once TRBD1 TRBJ2-1 TRBV7-2 CASFRDRALNEQFF TGTGCCAGCTTCCGGGACAGGGCATTGAATGAGCAGTTCTTC
once TRBD2 TRBJ2-2 TRBV4-2 CASSHPGLQNTGELFF TGTGCCAGCAGCCACCCGGGACTACAGAACACCGGGGAGCTGTTTTTT
NA NA TRBJ2-1 TRBV5-1 CASSPIGSGSYNEQFF TGCGCCAGCAGCCCTATTGGTAGCGGCTCCTACAATGAGCAGTTCTTC
NA TRBD2 TRBJ2-3 TRBV2 CASNPPTSGTTDTQYF TGTGCCAGCAACCCCCCGACTAGCGGCACTACAGATACGCAGTATTTT
NA NA TRBJ1-1 TRBV7-6 CASSWGGLALNTEAFF TGTGCCAGCAGCTGGGGGGGCCTAGCCTTGAACACTGAAGCTTTCTTT
NA NA TRBJ2-5 TRBV2 CASSDLTTQETQYF TGTGCCAGCAGTGACCTGACTACCCAAGAGACCCAGTACTTC
NA TRBD1 TRBJ2-7 TRBV6-5 CASSYSSTGTYEQYF TGTGCCAGCAGTTACTCGTCGACAGGGACCTACGAGCAGTACTTC
NA NA TRBJ2-2 TRBV6-5 CASSLLNTGELFF TGTGCCAGCAGTCTTTTGAACACCGGGGAGCTGTTTTTT
NA TRBD1 TRBJ1-1 TRBV6-1 CASEGAGSDTEAFF TGTGCCAGCGAGGGGGCGGGGTCGGACACTGAAGCTTTCTTT
NA NA TRBJ1-1 TRBV7-8 CASSLLGAIGEAFF TGTGCCAGCAGCCTCCTCGGGGCGATAGGTGAAGCTTTCTTT
NA NA TRBJ1-2 TRBV28 CASRLRVGGYTF TGTGCCAGCAGGTTGAGGGTTGGAGGCTACACCTTC
few NA TRBJ1-5 TRBV6-6 CASSYGWASNQPQHF TGTGCCAGCAGTTACGGCTGGGCTAGCAATCAGCCCCAGCATTTT
NA NA TRBJ1-1 TRBV11-3 CASSSQGTTEAFF TGTGCCAGCAGCTCACAGGGTACCACTGAAGCTTTCTTT
once TRBD1 TRBJ2-3 TRBV5-1 CASSLGGFTDTQYF TGCGCCAGCAGCTTAGGGGGCTTCACAGATACGCAGTATTTT
NA TRBD1 TRBJ2-4 TRBV2 CASSPGQGGNIQYF TGTGCCAGCAGTCCGGGACAGGGGGGGAACATTCAGTACTTC
NA NA TRBJ2-2 TRBV6-5 CASSYYRAVGTGELFF TGTGCCAGCAGTTACTATAGGGCGGTCGGCACCGGGGAGCTGTTTTTT
NA NA TRBJ1-1 TRBV4-1 CASSQDRLRNTEAFF TGCGCCAGCAGCCAAGACCGACTTAGGAACACTGAAGCTTTCTTT
NA NA TRBJ2-2 TRBV11-2 CASSSPRGLGELFF TGTGCCAGCAGCTCCCCTCGGGGGCTCGGGGAGCTGTTTTTT
NA TRBD1 TRBJ1-1 TRBV6-1 CASSPDWDRGSEAFF TGTGCCAGCAGTCCAGATTGGGACAGGGGATCTGAAGCTTTCTTT
NA TRBD2 TRBJ2-7 TRBV29-1 CSVGLVAGDEQYF TGCAGCGTTGGGTTGGTAGCGGGAGATGAGCAGTACTTC
NA NA TRBJ1-1 TRBV6-5 CASRKQENTEAFF TGTGCCAGCCGGAAACAGGAGAACACTGAAGCTTTCTTT
NA NA TRBJ1-1 TRBV6-1 CASIIQGAGSEAFF TGTGCCAGCATAATCCAAGGGGCGGGATCTGAAGCTTTCTTT
NA TRBD2 TRBJ2-2 TRBV7-2 CASSLTPVFSGITGELFF TGTGCCAGCAGCTTAACTCCTGTCTTTAGCGGGATTACCGGGGAGCTGTTTTTT
NA TRBD1 TRBJ1-5 TRBV2 CASSPPGTGDQPQHF TGTGCCAGCAGTCCACCCGGGACAGGGGATCAGCCCCAGCATTTT
NA NA TRBJ2-5 TRBV5-1 CASSPLSSGKETQYF TGCGCCAGCAGCCCTTTAAGTAGCGGAAAAGAGACCCAGTACTTC
NA NA TRBJ2-5 TRBV19 CASSPSVGTQYF TGTGCCAGTAGTCCGAGTGTGGGGACCCAGTACTTC
NA NA TRBJ2-5 TRBV28 CASSTYQETQYF TGTGCCAGCAGTACATACCAAGAGACCCAGTACTTC
NA TRBD1 TRBJ1-6 TRBV5-1 CASSRDRGPLHF TGCGCCAGCAGCCGCGACAGGGGACCCCTCCACTTT
few TRBD1 TRBJ1-1 TRBV2 CASSITGGTEAFF TGTGCCAGCAGTATAACAGGGGGGACTGAAGCTTTCTTT
NA NA TRBJ2-5 TRBV6-5 CASSYRTGNQETQYF TGTGCCAGCAGTTACCGAACAGGGAACCAAGAGACCCAGTACTTC
few TRBD1 TRBJ1-6 TRBV7-9 CASSRDSDNSPLHF TGTGCCAGCAGCAGGGACAGCGATAATTCACCCCTCCACTTT
NA NA TRBJ1-2 TRBV18 CASSPALWTDGYTF TGTGCCAGCTCACCTGCCCTTTGGACAGATGGCTACACCTTC
NA NA TRBJ1-3 TRBV25-1 CASSESRASGIGNTIYF TGTGCCAGCAGTGAATCCCGGGCATCAGGAATCGGAAACACCATATATTTT
NA NA TRBJ2-7 TRBV7-3 CASSLQQSDEQYF TGTGCCAGCAGCTTACAACAGTCGGATGAGCAGTACTTC
few TRBD1 TRBJ2-7 TRBV28 CASSSGQGIFYEQYF TGTGCCAGCAGTAGCGGACAGGGTATATTCTACGAGCAGTACTTC
NA TRBD2 TRBJ2-3 TRBV7-2 CASSLAQWRGGRDTQYF TGTGCCAGCAGCTTAGCGCAGTGGCGGGGGGGCCGAGATACGCAGTATTTT
NA NA TRBJ1-2 TRBV7-8 CASSFAAGIYGYTF TGTGCCAGCAGCTTTGCGGCAGGGATCTATGGCTACACCTTC
NA TRBD2 TRBJ2-7 TRBV7-2 CASSPRGSGGAFEQYF TGTGCCAGCAGCCCGCGGGGCAGCGGGGGGGCATTCGAGCAGTACTTC
NA NA TRBJ2-5 TRBV4-1 CASSRMPRGAAKETQYF TGCGCCAGCAGCCGGATGCCTCGGGGGGCGGCTAAAGAGACCCAGTACTTC